A selection of T cell receptor beta chains follows, all from one sample in a study of blood T cell repertoires in COVID-19. Libraries were prepared by immunoSEQ multiplex PCR; TCRdb keeps only in-frame clonotypes and omits some of them. Of about 74,000 clones in the sample, around 69% were seen once. Input material: peripheral blood. The source of these receptors is a man aged 65-85 years with active or convalescent COVID-19. CDR3s include the opening cysteine and the closing phenylalanine or tryptophan. A D gene is named only where the DNA matches it firmly. Rows give clone size only sometimes, using once, few, many, or a class for an expanded clone.

abundance: .; j_gene: TRBJ2-5; v_gene: TRBV29-1; d_gene: .; CDR3aa: CSVGRGQETQYF; CDR3nt: TGCAGCGTTGGGAGGGGACAAGAGACCCAGTACTTC
abundance: .; j_gene: TRBJ2-5; v_gene: TRBV21-1; d_gene: .; CDR3aa: CASSKRRGPQETQYF; CDR3nt: TGTGCCAGCAGCAAACGCAGGGGTCCTCAAGAGACCCAGTACTTC
abundance: once; j_gene: TRBJ1-2; v_gene: TRBV19; d_gene: .; CDR3aa: CASSVSDYGYTF; CDR3nt: TGTGCCAGTAGTGTAAGCGACTATGGCTACACCTTC
abundance: .; j_gene: TRBJ1-1; v_gene: TRBV20-1; d_gene: TRBD1; CDR3aa: CSASRQGSSVTEAFF; CDR3nt: TGCAGTGCTAGTAGACAGGGGTCGTCCGTCACTGAAGCTTTCTTT
abundance: few; j_gene: TRBJ2-3; v_gene: TRBV9; d_gene: TRBD2; CDR3aa: CASSVGLAADTDTQYF; CDR3nt: TGTGCCAGCAGCGTAGGACTAGCGGCAGACACAGATACGCAGTATTTT
abundance: few; j_gene: TRBJ2-7; v_gene: TRBV5-1; d_gene: TRBD1; CDR3aa: CASSLAQGEGEQYF; CDR3nt: TGCGCCAGCAGCTTGGCTCAGGGGGAAGGCGAGCAGTACTTC
abundance: .; j_gene: TRBJ1-1; v_gene: TRBV5-1; d_gene: TRBD1; CDR3aa: CASSAQTGANTEAFF; CDR3nt: TGCGCCAGCAGCGCTCAGACAGGGGCGAACACTGAAGCTTTCTTT
abundance: .; j_gene: TRBJ2-1; v_gene: TRBV7-7; d_gene: TRBD2; CDR3aa: CASSLGSSRGGNEQFF; CDR3nt: TGTGCCAGCAGCTTAGGGTCCTCTCGCGGGGGTAATGAGCAGTTCTTC
abundance: .; j_gene: TRBJ1-2; v_gene: TRBV6-6; d_gene: .; CDR3aa: CASSFGQGNGYTF; CDR3nt: TGTGCCAGCAGTTTCGGGCAGGGAAATGGCTACACCTTC
abundance: .; j_gene: TRBJ1-4; v_gene: TRBV4-1; d_gene: TRBD1; CDR3aa: CASSQGRLGQGGEKLFF; CDR3nt: TGCGCCAGCAGCCAAGGACGACTAGGACAGGGTGGGGAAAAACTGTTTTTT
abundance: few; j_gene: TRBJ1-2; v_gene: TRBV28; d_gene: TRBD1; CDR3aa: CASSTTHPSDRAHTDPTNNYGYTF; CDR3nt: TGTGCCAGCAGTACTACCCACCCTTCGGACAGGGCCCACACGGATCCGACCAATAACTATGGCTACACCTTC
abundance: .; j_gene: TRBJ2-3; v_gene: TRBV6-5; d_gene: .; CDR3aa: CASSYSGLRTDTQYF; CDR3nt: TGTGCCAGCAGTTACAGCGGGCTTCGAACAGATACGCAGTATTTT
abundance: .; j_gene: TRBJ1-4; v_gene: TRBV24-1; d_gene: .; CDR3aa: CATSDPGDNEKLFF; CDR3nt: TGTGCCACCAGTGACCCAGGGGATAATGAAAAACTGTTTTTT
abundance: .; j_gene: TRBJ2-1; v_gene: TRBV11-2; d_gene: .; CDR3aa: CASSPLGSAYNEQFF; CDR3nt: TGTGCCAGCAGCCCGTTAGGTAGCGCCTACAATGAGCAGTTCTTC
abundance: .; j_gene: TRBJ1-4; v_gene: TRBV9; d_gene: .; CDR3aa: CASSEGGEYNEKLFF; CDR3nt: TGTGCCAGCAGCGAGGGCGGGGAGTATAATGAAAAACTGTTTTTT
abundance: .; j_gene: TRBJ2-7; v_gene: TRBV6-2/TRBV6-3; d_gene: TRBD2; CDR3aa: CASSSSGGDYEQYF; CDR3nt: TGTGCCAGCAGTTCCAGCGGGGGGGACTACGAGCAGTACTTC
abundance: .; j_gene: TRBJ2-3; v_gene: TRBV30; d_gene: .; CDR3aa: CAWSKGGGAADTQYF; CDR3nt: TGTGCCTGGAGTAAAGGGGGTGGCGCCGCAGATACGCAGTATTTT
abundance: .; j_gene: TRBJ1-2; v_gene: TRBV3-1/TRBV3-2; d_gene: TRBD1; CDR3aa: CASSQDNRGDGYTF; CDR3nt: TGTGCCAGCAGCCAAGATAACAGGGGCGATGGCTACACCTTC
abundance: .; j_gene: TRBJ2-1; v_gene: TRBV6-2/TRBV6-3; d_gene: TRBD2; CDR3aa: CASSYTGGRNEQFF; CDR3nt: TGTGCCAGCAGTTACACGGGGGGTAGGAATGAGCAGTTCTTC
abundance: .; j_gene: TRBJ2-7; v_gene: TRBV7-3; d_gene: TRBD1; CDR3aa: CASSVGQVGYEQYF; CDR3nt: TGTGCCAGCAGCGTTGGACAGGTCGGCTACGAGCAGTACTTC
abundance: .; j_gene: TRBJ1-3; v_gene: TRBV29-1; d_gene: TRBD1; CDR3aa: CSVRQGQNTIYF; CDR3nt: TGCAGCGTCCGACAGGGCCAAAACACCATATATTTT
abundance: .; j_gene: TRBJ1-1; v_gene: TRBV15; d_gene: .; CDR3aa: CATSKPGHTPFF; CDR3nt: TGTGCCACCAGCAAACCGGGACACACTCCTTTCTTT
abundance: .; j_gene: TRBJ1-6; v_gene: TRBV2; d_gene: .; CDR3aa: CASSESAAENSPLHF; CDR3nt: TGTGCCAGCAGTGAATCGGCAGCGGAGAACTCACCCCTCCACTTT
abundance: .; j_gene: TRBJ2-5; v_gene: TRBV11-2; d_gene: TRBD2; CDR3aa: CASSPVAGGTLETQYF; CDR3nt: TGTGCCAGCAGCCCAGTGGCGGGGGGTACTCTTGAGACCCAGTACTTC
abundance: .; j_gene: TRBJ2-5; v_gene: TRBV5-4; d_gene: TRBD1; CDR3aa: CASSLEARGRGETQYF; CDR3nt: TGTGCCAGCAGCTTGGAGGCCAGGGGCAGGGGGGAGACCCAGTACTTC
abundance: .; j_gene: TRBJ2-7; v_gene: TRBV14; d_gene: TRBD1; CDR3aa: CASSPDRIKQYF; CDR3nt: TGTGCCAGCAGTCCGGACAGGATTAAGCAGTACTTC
abundance: .; j_gene: TRBJ2-5; v_gene: TRBV19; d_gene: .; CDR3aa: CASTRGETQYF; CDR3nt: TGTGCCAGTACTCGGGGGGAGACCCAGTACTTC
abundance: .; j_gene: TRBJ1-2; v_gene: TRBV3-1/TRBV3-2; d_gene: TRBD1; CDR3aa: CASSQRTGSYGYTF; CDR3nt: TGTGCCAGCAGCCAACGGACAGGATCCTATGGCTACACCTTC
abundance: .; j_gene: TRBJ2-1; v_gene: TRBV9; d_gene: TRBD1; CDR3aa: CASSVAGRTGVNNEQFF; CDR3nt: TGTGCCAGCAGCGTAGCCGGTAGGACAGGGGTAAACAATGAGCAGTTCTTC
abundance: .; j_gene: TRBJ2-6; v_gene: TRBV29-1; d_gene: .; CDR3aa: CSVEFSSDRASF; CDR3nt: TGCAGCGTTGAGTTCTCGTCGGACAGAGCCTCTTTC
abundance: .; j_gene: TRBJ2-3; v_gene: TRBV28; d_gene: TRBD2; CDR3aa: CAITSGGLQLSTDTQYF; CDR3nt: TGTGCCATCACTAGCGGGGGCCTCCAGCTCAGCACAGATACGCAGTATTTT
abundance: .; j_gene: TRBJ1-1; v_gene: TRBV19; d_gene: .; CDR3aa: CASLRGNEAFF; CDR3nt: TGTGCCAGTCTGAGGGGGAATGAAGCTTTCTTT
abundance: .; j_gene: TRBJ1-2; v_gene: TRBV6-1; d_gene: TRBD1; CDR3aa: CASSEGNRGGYTF; CDR3nt: TGTGCCAGCAGTGAAGGGAACAGGGGGGGCTACACCTTC
abundance: .; j_gene: TRBJ1-1; v_gene: TRBV5-8; d_gene: TRBD1; CDR3aa: CASSLGQGAAEAFF; CDR3nt: TGTGCCAGCAGCTTGGGACAGGGGGCGGCTGAAGCTTTCTTT
abundance: once; j_gene: TRBJ2-3; v_gene: TRBV6-5; d_gene: .; CDR3aa: CASSSADTQYF; CDR3nt: TGTGCCAGCAGTTCGGCAGATACGCAGTATTTT
abundance: .; j_gene: TRBJ1-2; v_gene: TRBV28; d_gene: TRBD1; CDR3aa: CASSLTGGYVLGYTF; CDR3nt: TGTGCCAGCAGTTTAACAGGGGGGTACGTGTTAGGCTACACCTTC
abundance: .; j_gene: TRBJ2-5; v_gene: TRBV3-1/TRBV3-2; d_gene: TRBD2; CDR3aa: CASSQGLAVRETQYF; CDR3nt: TGTGCCAGCAGCCAGGGACTAGCGGTACGGGAGACCCAGTACTTC
abundance: .; j_gene: TRBJ2-7; v_gene: TRBV9; d_gene: .; CDR3aa: CASSPGGTASYEQYF; CDR3nt: TGTGCCAGCAGCCCAGGAGGGACAGCCTCCTACGAGCAGTACTTC
abundance: .; j_gene: TRBJ1-1; v_gene: TRBV6-5; d_gene: TRBD1; CDR3aa: CASSRDRGNTEAFF; CDR3nt: TGTGCCAGCAGTAGGGACAGGGGAAATACTGAAGCTTTCTTT
abundance: .; j_gene: TRBJ1-2; v_gene: TRBV28; d_gene: .; CDR3aa: CASRGDMNYGYTF; CDR3nt: TGTGCCAGCAGAGGGGACATGAACTATGGCTACACCTTC